The 7 T cell receptor beta chains reported below all come from one sample, sequenced in a study of T cell responses to AZD1222 COVID-19 vaccine. TCRdb keeps only in-frame clones here, not all; method: immunoSEQ multiplex PCR. Of some 170,000 clones in the sample, about 88% are singletons; the top ten hold about 1.5%. The sequencing used peripheral blood, collected on day 0 of AZD1222 vaccination. These receptors originate from an adult in good health.

This clone occurred once. Here the CDR3 reads CAITTSGGSLRDEQFF. DNA for the CDR3: TGTGCCATCACGACTAGCGGGGGCTCTCTACGGGATGAGCAGTTCTTC. The chain couples TRBV10-3 to TRBJ2-1, with TRBD2 identical over 12 bases. This CDR3 is 16 amino acids long. CDR1 is ENHRY, CDR2 SYGVKD, per germline. V was pared by 7 bases and J by 8 bases, with 12 bases of the junction left unmatched.

The rearrangement links TRBV28 to TRBJ1-5, with D maybe TRBD1 (5 bases). Germline V gene lookup returns CDR1 MDHEN and CDR2 SYDVKM. Trimming removed 5 bases from V and 0 bases from J, with 11 bases in between. This CDR3 spans 15 amino acids. The CDR3 region is CASSTYRYSNQPQHF. CDR3 bases: TGTGCCAGCAGTACCTACAGGTATAGCAATCAGCCCCAGCATTTT.

The rearrangement joins TRBV5-1 to TRBJ2-7; 11 bases fit TRBD2. V lost 1 base to trimming and J lost 4 bases; unmatched junction nucleotides: 4. There are 15 residues in the CDR3. CDR1 SGHRS and CDR2 YFSETQ come from the germline V gene. In DNA, the CDR3 is TGCGCCAGCAGCTTGACTAGCGGGAGTTTATACGAGCAGTACTTC. Translated, it gives CASSLTSGSLYEQYF.

The CDR3 spells CASSRWTGSSNTEAFF. CDR3 sequence (DNA): TGTGCCAGCAGTCGCTGGACGGGCAGTTCGAACACTGAAGCTTTCTTT. The rearrangement links TRBV25-1 to TRBJ1-1; D is uncertain. V was clipped by 5 bases and J by 1 base, with 17 bases between them. CDR3 length: 16 amino acids. CDR1 is MGHDK and CDR2 is SYGVNS in the germline V gene.

This chain joins TRBV25-1 and TRBJ2-1; the D is unclear. The germline V gene has CDR1 MGHDK and CDR2 SYGVNS. V was trimmed by 7 bases and J by 7 bases, leaving 17 bases between them. CDR3 length: 14 residues. The CDR3: CASTRTNLMNEQFF. The CDR3 bases are TGTGCCAGCACTCGAACCAACCTTATGAATGAGCAGTTCTTC.

The J gene is TRBJ2-5, the V gene TRBV18, with D perhaps matching TRBD2 (6 bases). The CDR3 runs to 16 residues. The germline V gene has CDR1 KGHSH and CDR2 LQKENI. The V and J ends lost 0 bases and 1 base respectively, with 12 bases between them. CDR3 loop: CASSPPRGSGQETQYF. DNA for the CDR3: TGTGCCAGCTCACCACCCCGGGGTAGCGGCCAAGAGACCCAGTACTTC. The full variable domain, rest sourced from reference TRBV18 and TRBJ2-5, is NAGVMQNPRHLVRRRGQEARLRCSPMKGHSHVYWYRQLPEEGLKFMVYLQKENIIDESGMPKERFSAEFPKEGPSILRIQQVVRGDSAAYFCASSPPRGSGQETQYFGPGTRLLVL.

The rearrangement uses TRBV7-9 and TRBJ1-1; D possibly corresponds to TRBD1 (5 bases). Trimming took 3 bases from V and 1 from J, leaving 12 bases between them. Germline CDR1 and CDR2: SEHNR and FQNEAQ (reference sequence). This CDR3 region has 15 residues. The CDR3 protein is CASSFQDSANTEAFF. The CDR3 DNA reads as TGTGCCAGCAGCTTTCAAGACAGCGCGAACACTGAAGCTTTCTTT.